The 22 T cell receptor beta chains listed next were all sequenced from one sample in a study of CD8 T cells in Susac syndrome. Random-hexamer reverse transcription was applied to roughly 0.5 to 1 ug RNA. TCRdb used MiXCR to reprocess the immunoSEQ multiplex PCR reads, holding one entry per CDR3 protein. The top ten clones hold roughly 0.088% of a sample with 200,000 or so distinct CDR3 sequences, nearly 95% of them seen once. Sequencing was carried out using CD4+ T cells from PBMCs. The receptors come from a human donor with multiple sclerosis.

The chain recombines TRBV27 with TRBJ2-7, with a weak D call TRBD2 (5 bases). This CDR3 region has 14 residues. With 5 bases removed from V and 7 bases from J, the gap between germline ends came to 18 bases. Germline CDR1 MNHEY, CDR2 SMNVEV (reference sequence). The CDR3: CASSPRRPPEEQYF. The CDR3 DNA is TGTGCCAGCAGTCCTAGGAGGCCCCCGGAAGAGCAGTACTTC.

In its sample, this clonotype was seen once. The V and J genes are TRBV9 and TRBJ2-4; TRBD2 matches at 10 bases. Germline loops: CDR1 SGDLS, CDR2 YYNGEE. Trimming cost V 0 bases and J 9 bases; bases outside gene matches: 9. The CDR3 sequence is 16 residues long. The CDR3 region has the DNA TGTGCCAGCAGCGTAGCCCCGGTGGGACTAGCGAGCATTCAGTACTTC. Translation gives CASSVAPVGLASIQYF. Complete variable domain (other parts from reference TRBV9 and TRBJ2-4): DSGVTQTPKHLITATGQRVTLRCSPRSGDLSVYWYQQSLDQGLQFLIQYYNGEERAKGNILERFSAQQFPDLHSELNLSSLELGDSALYFCASSVAPVGLASIQYFGAGTRLSVL.

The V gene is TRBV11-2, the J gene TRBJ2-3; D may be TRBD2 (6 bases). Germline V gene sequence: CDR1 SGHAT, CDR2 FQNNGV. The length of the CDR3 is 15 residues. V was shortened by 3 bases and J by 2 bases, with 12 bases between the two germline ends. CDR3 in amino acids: CASSFGDLITDTQYF. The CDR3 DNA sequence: TGTGCCAGCAGCTTTGGGGACTTGATCACAGATACGCAGTATTTT.

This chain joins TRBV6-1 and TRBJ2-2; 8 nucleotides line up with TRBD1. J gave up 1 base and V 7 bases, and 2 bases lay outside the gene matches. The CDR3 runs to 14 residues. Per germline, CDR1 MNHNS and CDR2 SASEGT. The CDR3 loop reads CASTDRGNTGELFF. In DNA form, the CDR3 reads TGTGCCAGCACCGACAGGGGGAACACCGGGGAGCTGTTTTTT.

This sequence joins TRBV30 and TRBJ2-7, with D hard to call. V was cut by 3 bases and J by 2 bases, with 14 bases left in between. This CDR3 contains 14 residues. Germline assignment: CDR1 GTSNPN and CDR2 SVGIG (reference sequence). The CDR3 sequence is CAWREHSFPYEQYF. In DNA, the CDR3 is TGTGCCTGGAGGGAACACAGCTTTCCCTACGAGCAGTACTTC.

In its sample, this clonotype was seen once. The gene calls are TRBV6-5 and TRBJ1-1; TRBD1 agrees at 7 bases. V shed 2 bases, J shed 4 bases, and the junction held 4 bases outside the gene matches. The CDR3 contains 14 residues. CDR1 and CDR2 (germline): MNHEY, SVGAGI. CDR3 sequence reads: CASSYQGGITEAFF. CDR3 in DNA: TGTGCCAGCAGTTACCAGGGGGGAATCACTGAAGCTTTCTTT.

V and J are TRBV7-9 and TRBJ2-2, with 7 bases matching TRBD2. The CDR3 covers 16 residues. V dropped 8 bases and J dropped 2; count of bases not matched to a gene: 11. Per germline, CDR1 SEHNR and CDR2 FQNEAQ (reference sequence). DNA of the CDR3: TGTGCCAGCTGGGCGCTGCAAGCGGGAAACACCGGGGAGCTGTTTTTT. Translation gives CASWALQAGNTGELFF.

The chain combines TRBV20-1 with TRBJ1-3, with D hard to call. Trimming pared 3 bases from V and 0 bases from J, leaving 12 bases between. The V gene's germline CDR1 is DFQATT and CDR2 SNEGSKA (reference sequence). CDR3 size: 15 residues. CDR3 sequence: CSASSRLYSGNTIYF. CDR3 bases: TGCAGTGCTAGTAGCCGCCTCTACTCTGGAAACACCATATATTTT.

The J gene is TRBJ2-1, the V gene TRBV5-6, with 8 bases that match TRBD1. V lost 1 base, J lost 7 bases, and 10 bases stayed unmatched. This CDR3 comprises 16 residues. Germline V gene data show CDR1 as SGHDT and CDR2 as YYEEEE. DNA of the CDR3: TGTGCCAGCAGCTTGATTGGACAGGGTCGTTCGAATGAGCAGTTCTTC. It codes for CASSLIGQGRSNEQFF.

CDR3 in amino acids: CASSLLGELFF. The CDR3 nucleotides are TGTGCCAGCAGCTTGCTTGGGGAGCTGTTTTTT. The J gene is TRBJ2-2, the V gene TRBV5-4, with no clear D. CDR3 size: 11 residues. The germline gives CDR1 SGHNT, CDR2 YYREEE (reference sequence). V lost 1 base to trimming and J lost 8 bases, with 3 bases between them.

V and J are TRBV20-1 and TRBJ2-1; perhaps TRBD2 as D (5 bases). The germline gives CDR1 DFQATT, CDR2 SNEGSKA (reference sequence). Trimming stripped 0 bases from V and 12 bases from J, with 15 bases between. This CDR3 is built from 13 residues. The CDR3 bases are TGCAGTGCTAGAGAGGCCCGGCTAGCCGGGCAGTTCTTC. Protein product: CSAREARLAGQFF.

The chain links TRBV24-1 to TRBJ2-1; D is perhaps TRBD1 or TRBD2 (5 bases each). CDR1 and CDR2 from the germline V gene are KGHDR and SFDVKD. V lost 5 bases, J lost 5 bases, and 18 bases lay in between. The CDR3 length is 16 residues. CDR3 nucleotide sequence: TGTGCCACCAGTGCCGCCTGGGGGAGCGGAGACAATGAGCAGTTCTTC. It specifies CATSAAWGSGDNEQFF.

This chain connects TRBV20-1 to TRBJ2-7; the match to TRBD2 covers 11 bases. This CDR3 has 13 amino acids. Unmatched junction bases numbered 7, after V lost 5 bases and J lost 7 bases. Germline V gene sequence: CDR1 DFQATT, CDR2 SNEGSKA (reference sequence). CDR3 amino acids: CSARGLAGGEQYF. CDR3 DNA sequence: TGCAGTGCTCGGGGGCTAGCGGGAGGAGAGCAGTACTTC.

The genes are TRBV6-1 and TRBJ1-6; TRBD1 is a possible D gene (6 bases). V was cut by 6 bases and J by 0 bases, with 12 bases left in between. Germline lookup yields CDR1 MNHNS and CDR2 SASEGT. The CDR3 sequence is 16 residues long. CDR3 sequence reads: CASRTGQLSYNSPLHF. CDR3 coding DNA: TGTGCCAGCAGAACCGGACAGCTCTCCTATAATTCACCCCTCCACTTT.

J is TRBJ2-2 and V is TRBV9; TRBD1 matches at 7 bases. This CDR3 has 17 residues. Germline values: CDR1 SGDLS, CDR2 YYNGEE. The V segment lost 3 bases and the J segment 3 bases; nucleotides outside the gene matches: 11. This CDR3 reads CASSAPYRDRYTGELFF. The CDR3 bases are TGTGCCAGCAGCGCCCCTTACCGGGACAGATACACCGGGGAGCTGTTTTTT.

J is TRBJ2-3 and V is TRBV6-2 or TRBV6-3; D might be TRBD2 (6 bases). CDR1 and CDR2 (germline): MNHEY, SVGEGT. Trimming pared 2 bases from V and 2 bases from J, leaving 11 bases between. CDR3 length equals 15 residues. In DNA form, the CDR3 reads TGTGCCAGCAGTTACGGAGGGGCTTACACAGATACGCAGTATTTT. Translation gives CASSYGGAYTDTQYF.

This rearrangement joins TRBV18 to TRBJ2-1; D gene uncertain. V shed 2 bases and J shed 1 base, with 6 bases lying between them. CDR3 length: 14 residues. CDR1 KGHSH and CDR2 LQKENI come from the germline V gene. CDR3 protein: CASSPRSSYNEQFF. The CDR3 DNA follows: TGTGCCAGCTCACCAAGATCGTCCTACAATGAGCAGTTCTTC.

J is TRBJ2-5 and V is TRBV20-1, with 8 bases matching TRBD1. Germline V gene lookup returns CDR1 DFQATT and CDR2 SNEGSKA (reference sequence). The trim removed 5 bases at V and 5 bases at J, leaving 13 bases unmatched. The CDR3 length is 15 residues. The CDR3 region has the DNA TGCAGTGCTCCTACCTCCGGGACAGGATGGGAGACCCAGTACTTC. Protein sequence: CSAPTSGTGWETQYF.

The CDR3 loop reads CASSPRGSGSNEQFF. The CDR3 nucleotides read TGTGCCAGCAGCCCGAGGGGTAGCGGGAGTAATGAGCAGTTCTTC. V gene TRBV2 combines with J gene TRBJ2-1; 9 nucleotides match TRBD2. CDR1 and CDR2 (germline): SNHLY, FYNNEI. The CDR3 contains 15 residues. With V trimmed by 6 bases and J by 7 bases, 10 bases remained unmatched.

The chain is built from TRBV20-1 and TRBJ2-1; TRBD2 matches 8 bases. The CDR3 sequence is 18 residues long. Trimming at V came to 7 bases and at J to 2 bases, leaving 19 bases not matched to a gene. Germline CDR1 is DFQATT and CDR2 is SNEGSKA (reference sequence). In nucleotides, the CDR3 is TGCAGTGTTACCGGGGGGGGACGGCCACCTGCGACCTACAATGAGCAGTTCTTC. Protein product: CSVTGGGRPPATYNEQFF.

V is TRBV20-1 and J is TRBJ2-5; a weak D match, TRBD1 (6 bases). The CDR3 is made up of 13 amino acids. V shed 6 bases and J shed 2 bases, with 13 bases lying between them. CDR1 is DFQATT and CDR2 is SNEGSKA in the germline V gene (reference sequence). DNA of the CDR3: TGCAGTGCAGCCCAGGGGCTTCAAGAGACCCAGTACTTC. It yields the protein CSAAQGLQETQYF.

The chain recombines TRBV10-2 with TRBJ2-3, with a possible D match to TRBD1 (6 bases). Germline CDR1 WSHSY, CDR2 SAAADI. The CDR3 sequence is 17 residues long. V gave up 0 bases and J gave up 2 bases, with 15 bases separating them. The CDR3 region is CASSESVGHSLTDTQYF. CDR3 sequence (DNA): TGCGCCAGCAGTGAGTCGGTGGGACACTCTCTCACAGATACGCAGTATTTT.